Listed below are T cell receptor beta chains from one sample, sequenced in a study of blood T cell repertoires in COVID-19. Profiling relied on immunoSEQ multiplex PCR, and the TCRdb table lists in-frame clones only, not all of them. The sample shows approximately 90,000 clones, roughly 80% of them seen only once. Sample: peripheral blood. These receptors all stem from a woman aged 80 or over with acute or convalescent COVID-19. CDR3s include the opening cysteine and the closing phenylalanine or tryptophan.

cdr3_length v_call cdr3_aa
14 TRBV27 CASSLETGENEQFF
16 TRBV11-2 CASRSPGGSYNSPLHF
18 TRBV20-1 CSASRGTARVRGNQPQHF
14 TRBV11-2 CASTKGEGHTEAFF
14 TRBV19 CASSIILSSYEQYF
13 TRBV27 CASSLTGAGEQFF
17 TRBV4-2 CASSQDRGTGAGYGYTF
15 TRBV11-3 CASSPSGSLTGELFF
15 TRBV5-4 CASSSTGSGANVLTF
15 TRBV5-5 CASSSRGGGVHEQFF
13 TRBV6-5 CASRKDRAETQYF
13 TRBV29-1 CSGKRGANGGYTF
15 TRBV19 CASSIWETQNTEAFF
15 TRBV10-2 CASRGPTATSYEQYF
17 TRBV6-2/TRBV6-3 CASSYSLGGPMNTEAFF
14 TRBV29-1 CSVLGHKVNTEAFF
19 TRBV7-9 CASSRAFFWGLKADYGYTF
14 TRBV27 CASRARASTDTQYF
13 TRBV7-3 CASSSGGTYEQYF
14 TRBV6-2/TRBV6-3 CASSKETGAYEQYF
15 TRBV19 CASSPGQGGSYEQYF
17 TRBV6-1 CASSEAAGTSGRATQYF
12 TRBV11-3 CASSSDRGEQFF
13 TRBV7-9 CASSLGATGELFF
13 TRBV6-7 CASGQGRTGELFF
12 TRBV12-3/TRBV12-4 CASSLVQYGYTF
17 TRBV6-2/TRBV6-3 CASSYTPGLAERNEQFF
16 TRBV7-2 CASSFTLARGANEQFF